The TCR beta chain under discussion was sequenced for a study of beta chain features in type 1 diabetes. CDR1 and CDR2 (germline): SGHVS, FQNEAQ. V lost 6 bases and J lost 0, with 12 bases in between. The CDR3 has 14 amino acids. All of the isolated RNA was reverse transcribed, so expressed TCRB transcripts were sequenced. The table came from immunoSEQ multiplex PCR; TCRdb's copy has only in-frame clones and leaves some out. The sample records around 250,000 clones, approximately 24% being singletons. Regarding the study as a whole: Using cDNA template may skew counts toward highly expressing activated cells. There was a moderate but significant shortening of TCRB CDR3s in all four CD4+ subsets of Type 1 diabetes patients. VDJ junctions from patients with type 1 diabetes contained fewer insertions and more deletions.

Points on this clone: The target antigen is unknown.

The clonotype originates from a woman under 40 with type 1 diabetes. The chain links TRBV7-8 to TRBJ2-7; D possibly corresponds to TRBD1 (6 bases). Specimen: naive CD4+ T cells from blood. The CDR3 loop reads CASSFIQGSYEQYF. CDR3 DNA: TGTGCCAGCAGTTTTATACAGGGCTCCTACGAGCAGTACTTC. Variable domain in full (rest from reference TRBV7-8 and TRBJ2-7): GAGVSQSPRYKVAKRGQDVALRCDPISGHVSLFWYQQALGQGPEFLTYFQNEAQLDKSGLPSDRFFAERPEGSVSTLKIQRTQQEDSAVYLCASSFIQGSYEQYFGPGTRLTVT.